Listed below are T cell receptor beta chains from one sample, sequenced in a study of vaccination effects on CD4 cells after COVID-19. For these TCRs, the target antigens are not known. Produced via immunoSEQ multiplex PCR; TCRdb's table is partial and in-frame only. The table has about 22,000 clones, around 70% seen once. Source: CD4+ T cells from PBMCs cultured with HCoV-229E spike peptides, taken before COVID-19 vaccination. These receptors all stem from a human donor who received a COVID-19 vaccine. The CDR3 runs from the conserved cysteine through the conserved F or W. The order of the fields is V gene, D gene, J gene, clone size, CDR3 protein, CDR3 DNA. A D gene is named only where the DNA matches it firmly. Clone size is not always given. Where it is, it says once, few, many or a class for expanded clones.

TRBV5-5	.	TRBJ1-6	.	CASSLTPGSYNSPLHF	TGTGCCAGCAGCCTCACCCCGGGCTCCTATAATTCACCCCTCCACTTT
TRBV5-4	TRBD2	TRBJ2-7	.	CASSLNSGGAGEQYF	TGTGCCAGCAGCTTGAATAGCGGGGGGGCAGGCGAGCAGTACTTC
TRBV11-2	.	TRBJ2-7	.	CASSSYSDNSYEQYF	TGTGCCAGCAGCTCGTATAGCGACAACTCCTACGAGCAGTACTTC
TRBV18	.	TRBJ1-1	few	CASSLQPMNTEAFF	TGTGCCAGCTCACTTCAGCCCATGAACACTGAAGCTTTCTTT
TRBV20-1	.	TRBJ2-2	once	CSASYRDTLTGELFF	TGCAGTGCGAGTTATCGGGACACTCTGACAGGGGAGCTGTTTTTT
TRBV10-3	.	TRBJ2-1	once	CAISGGSYNEQFF	TGTGCCATTAGTGGTGGCTCCTACAATGAGCAGTTCTTC
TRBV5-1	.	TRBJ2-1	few	CASSLVITRHSYNEQFF	TGCGCCAGCAGCTTGGTGATTACGAGACACTCCTACAATGAGCAGTTCTTC
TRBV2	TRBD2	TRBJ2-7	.	CASHGLAGNEQYF	TGTGCCAGCCACGGACTAGCGGGGAACGAGCAGTACTTC
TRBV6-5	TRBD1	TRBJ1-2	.	CASSVDRLRGYTF	TGTGCCAGCAGCGTGGACAGGCTTAGGGGCTACACCTTC
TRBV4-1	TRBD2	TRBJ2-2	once	CASSQGLAGAVFQRGELFF	TGCGCCAGCAGCCAAGGACTAGCGGGAGCTGTGTTCCAGCGAGGGGAGCTGTTTTTT
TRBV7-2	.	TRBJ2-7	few	CASSPGRGLYEQYF	TGTGCCAGCAGCCCTGGGAGGGGGCTCTACGAGCAGTACTTC
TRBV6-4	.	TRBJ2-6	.	CASSETSSGANVLTF	TGTGCCAGCAGTGAGACTAGCTCTGGGGCCAACGTCCTGACTTTC
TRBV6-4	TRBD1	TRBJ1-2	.	CASSWTGTGGASGYTF	TGTGCCAGCAGCTGGACCGGGACAGGGGGCGCGTCCGGCTACACCTTC
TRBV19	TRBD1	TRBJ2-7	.	CASSTPRGQGAREQYF	TGTGCCAGTAGTACTCCTCGGGGACAGGGGGCGCGGGAGCAGTACTTC
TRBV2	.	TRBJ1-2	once	CASLEDGYTF	TGTGCCAGCCTGGAGGACGGCTACACCTTC
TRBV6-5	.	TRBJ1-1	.	CASRVSGTEAFF	TGTGCCAGCAGGGTCTCAGGCACTGAAGCTTTCTTT
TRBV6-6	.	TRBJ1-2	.	CASNPGGLNYGYTF	TGTGCCAGCAACCCGGGCGGTTTAAACTATGGCTACACCTTC
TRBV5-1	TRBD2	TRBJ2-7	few	CASSTGLAYEQYF	TGCGCCAGCAGCACGGGACTAGCCTACGAGCAGTACTTC
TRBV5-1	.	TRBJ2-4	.	CASSVGRAKNIQYF	TGCGCCAGCAGCGTAGGGAGGGCCAAAAACATTCAGTACTTC
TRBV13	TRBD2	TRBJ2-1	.	CASSSTSGDLNEQFF	TGTGCCAGCAGCTCGACTAGCGGGGACCTCAATGAGCAGTTCTTC
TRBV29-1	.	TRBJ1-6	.	CSVRQSSYNSPLHF	TGCAGCGTTCGACAGAGCTCCTATAATTCACCCCTCCACTTT
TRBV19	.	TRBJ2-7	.	CASSIGGAGTYEQYF	TGTGCCAGTAGTATAGGGGGCGCGGGAACCTACGAGCAGTACTTC
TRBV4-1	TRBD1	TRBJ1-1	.	CASSQDPTGTANTEAFF	TGCGCCAGCAGCCAAGATCCAACCGGGACAGCAAACACTGAAGCTTTCTTT
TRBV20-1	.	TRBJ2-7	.	CSASGQGHAGAYEQYF	TGCAGTGCTAGTGGGCAGGGCCACGCTGGGGCCTACGAGCAGTACTTC
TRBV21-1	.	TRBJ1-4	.	CASALRDRGATNEKLFF	TGTGCCAGCGCACTCCGGGACAGGGGCGCGACTAATGAAAAACTGTTTTTT
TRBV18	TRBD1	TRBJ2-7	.	CASSYDRAEQYF	TGTGCCAGCTCTTACGACAGGGCCGAGCAGTACTTC
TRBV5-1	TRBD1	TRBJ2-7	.	CASSAQPGGFYEQYF	TGCGCCAGCAGCGCGCAACCAGGGGGTTTTTACGAGCAGTACTTC
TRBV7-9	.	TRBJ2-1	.	CASSLGSEGQFF	TGTGCCAGCAGCTTAGGATCCGAGGGTCAGTTCTTC
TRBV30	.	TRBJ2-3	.	CAWTEGVASTDTQYF	TGTGCCTGGACCGAGGGGGTTGCAAGCACAGATACGCAGTATTTT
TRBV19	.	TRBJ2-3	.	CASSKNRDSIRADTQYF	TGTGCCAGTAGTAAAAACCGGGACTCAATTCGCGCGGATACGCAGTATTTT
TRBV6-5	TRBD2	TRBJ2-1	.	CASTRTSGMSNEQFF	TGTGCCAGCACTAGGACTAGCGGGATGTCCAATGAGCAGTTCTTC
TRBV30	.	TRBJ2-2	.	CAWSDRNTGELFF	TGTGCCTGGTCGGACAGGAACACCGGGGAGCTGTTTTTT
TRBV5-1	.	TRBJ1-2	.	CASRPWTEDYGYTF	TGCGCCAGCAGACCTTGGACAGAGGACTATGGCTACACCTTC
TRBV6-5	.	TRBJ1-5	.	CASTLAGQPQHF	TGTGCCAGCACTCTCGCAGGTCAGCCCCAGCATTTT
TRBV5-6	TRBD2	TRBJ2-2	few	CASSWKLAGGNTGELFF	TGTGCCAGCAGCTGGAAACTAGCGGGGGGAAACACCGGGGAGCTGTTTTTT
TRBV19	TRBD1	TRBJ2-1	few	CASGQVRYNEQFF	TGTGCCAGTGGACAGGTTCGGTACAATGAGCAGTTCTTC
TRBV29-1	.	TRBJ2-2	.	CSARTGSTGELFF	TGCAGCGCGAGAACAGGATCCACCGGGGAGCTGTTTTTT
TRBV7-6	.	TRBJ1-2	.	CASSPSRGRGKRSGYTF	TGTGCCAGCAGCCCCAGTAGGGGCAGGGGTAAACGTAGTGGCTACACCTTC
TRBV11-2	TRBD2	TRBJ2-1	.	CASSPPGLAGVREQFF	TGTGCCAGCAGCCCGCCGGGACTAGCGGGAGTGCGTGAGCAGTTCTTC
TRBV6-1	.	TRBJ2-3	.	CASSEHGGSYTDTQYF	TGTGCCAGCAGTGAACACGGGGGCTCATACACAGATACGCAGTATTTT
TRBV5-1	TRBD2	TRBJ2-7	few	CASSKGLAGVSHAYEQYF	TGCGCCAGCAGCAAAGGACTAGCGGGAGTTTCTCACGCCTACGAGCAGTACTTC
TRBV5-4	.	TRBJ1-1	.	CASSLRRGLNTEAFF	TGTGCCAGCAGCTTGAGGAGAGGATTGAACACTGAAGCTTTCTTT
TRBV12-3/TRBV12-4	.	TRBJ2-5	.	CASSLAGKETQYF	TGTGCCAGCAGTTTAGCGGGGAAGGAGACCCAGTACTTC
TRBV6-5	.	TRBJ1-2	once	CASSYSMGRGGYGYTF	TGTGCCAGCAGTTACTCGATGGGAAGGGGGGGCTATGGCTACACCTTC
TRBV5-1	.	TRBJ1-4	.	CASSLEGIRTNEKLFF	TGCGCCAGCAGCTTGGAAGGGATCCGAACTAATGAAAAACTGTTTTTT
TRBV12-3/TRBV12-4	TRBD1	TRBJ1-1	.	CASSTGTGVEAFF	TGTGCCAGCAGCACCGGGACAGGGGTTGAAGCTTTCTTT
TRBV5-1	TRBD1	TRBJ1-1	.	CASSLEGTGVITEAFF	TGCGCCAGCAGCTTGGAAGGGACAGGGGTAATCACTGAAGCTTTCTTT
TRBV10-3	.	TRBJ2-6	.	CAISDPSGANVLTF	TGTGCCATCAGTGACCCCTCTGGGGCCAACGTCCTGACTTTC
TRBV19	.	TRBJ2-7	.	CASRASGRSFYEQYF	TGTGCCAGTCGAGCGTCAGGACGGAGTTTCTACGAGCAGTACTTC
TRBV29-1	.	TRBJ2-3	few	CSVGSGSSTDTQYF	TGCAGCGTTGGGAGCGGGTCTAGCACAGATACGCAGTATTTT
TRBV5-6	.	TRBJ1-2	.	CASSLAYGYTF	TGTGCCAGCAGCTTGGCGTATGGCTACACCTTC
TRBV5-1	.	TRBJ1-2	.	CASSLGGDDYGYTF	TGCGCCAGCAGCTTGGGGGGGGATGACTATGGCTACACCTTC